This T cell receptor beta chain was captured by sequencing in a study of CD8 T cells in Susac syndrome. The CDR3 sequence is 14 residues long. The J segment lost 4 bases and the V segment lost 3 bases, leaving 2 bases of the junction unmatched. After extraction with the RNeasy kit, roughly 0.45 to 1 ug of the RNA was reverse transcribed using random hexamers. TCR beta CDR3 was amplified by immunoSEQ covering 54 Vbeta and 13 Jbeta. TCRdb itself ran the immunoSEQ multiplex PCR reads through MiXCR, one entry per CDR3 protein. The sample contains 150,000 to 200,000 distinct CDR3 sequences, about 93% of which appear only once. CD8+ and CD4+ T cells taken from blood had their TCR beta sequenced. The healthy controls were matched to patients by age and sex. TEMRA cells underwent FACS enrichment and CD8+ and CD4+ T cells underwent negative isolation.

Material: CD4+ T cells from PBMCs. This sequence joins TRBV12-3 or TRBV12-4 and TRBJ1-5; the match to TRBD1 covers 8 bases. The source of this sequence is a human donor in good health. The CDR3 is CASSFRTGNQPQHF. The DNA for the CDR3 is TGTGCCAGCAGTTTCAGGACAGGGAATCAGCCCCAGCATTTT.